Listed here is a single T cell receptor beta chain. The sample comes from a study of blood T cell repertoires in COVID-19. For the study at large: The cDNA or gDNA used as material had been derived from T cells, B-cell-depleted T cells, or PBMCs.

Authors' analysis steps: For nucleated cells, counts were estimated from reference gene primer amplification. Sequenced by immunoSEQ multiplex PCR; TCRdb stores in-frame clones only, minus some. V and J calls and clone size are copied from that table; D and trimming were computed from the DNA. The data show roughly 160,000 clones, 83% seen once. The CDR3 loop spans 13 amino acids. Germline V lookup: CDR1 SNHLY, CDR2 FYNNEI. V was cut by 5 bases and J by 13 bases, with 20 bases left in between. Sequences were obtained from peripheral blood. The chain joins TRBV2 to TRBJ1-2, with D maybe TRBD1 (6 bases). The origin of this receptor is a woman aged 65 to 85 who had recovered from COVID-19. The CDR3 protein is CASSRAARQAVTF. Here the CDR3 DNA reads TGTGCCAGCAGTCGGGCCGCTAGACAGGCCGTCACCTTC.